This T cell receptor beta chain was observed in a study of blood T cells in healthy people across ages. Germline CDR1 and CDR2: SGHRS and YFSETQ. V was pared by 0 bases and J by 8 bases, with 12 bases between. The CDR3 runs 15 residues. The use of a sample-barcoded 5' primer and a J-beta primer mix characterized a second PCR of 7 to 11 cycles. Each CDR3 protein gets one entry after TCRdb re-called the 5' RACE reads with MiXCR. The table lists approximately 780,000 distinct CDR3 sequences, 20% to 30% of them singletons, with about 3% in the top ten. These data were also filed under a second study, of T cells of mothers and their children. This second report adds: The TCR beta CDR3 read count exceeded 9.5 million for each mother and was 2.5 million to 3 million for each child.

The chain joins TRBV5-1 to TRBJ1-6, with a possible D match to TRBD1 (6 bases). This clonotype was sampled from a boy aged 5-17 years in good health. Sequencing input: blood. The CDR3 bases are TGCGCCAGCAGCTTGGTGGGGGCCTCGGATTCACCCCTCCACTTT. Amino acid sequence: CASSLVGASDSPLHF.